This T cell receptor beta chain was found in a study of siplizumab effects on memory and regulatory T cells. General study findings and limits: Relative to controls at 25% to 30%, mappable alloreactive CD4+ clones exhibited a mean Treg-derived proportion of more than 60% with siplizumab. The alloresponse seemed to draw substantially on naive T cells, which appeared more diverse than memory cells.

On this clone itself: Its antigen is unknown.

Germline CDR1 is LGHNT and CDR2 is FRNRAP. V gave up 8 bases and J gave up 3 bases, with 11 bases separating them. CDR3 length equals 12 residues. The table came from immunoSEQ multiplex PCR; TCRdb's copy has only in-frame clones and leaves some out. The sample includes some 120,000 clones, roughly 94% of them seen just once. The chain carries TRBV12-5 and TRBJ2-7; D is ambiguous. Sample: non-Treg CD4+ T cells sorted from blood. The clonotype comes from a human donor in good health. The CDR3 coding sequence is TGTGCTAGTTCACGTGTCTACTACGAGCAGTACTTC. Residues: CASSRVYYEQYF.